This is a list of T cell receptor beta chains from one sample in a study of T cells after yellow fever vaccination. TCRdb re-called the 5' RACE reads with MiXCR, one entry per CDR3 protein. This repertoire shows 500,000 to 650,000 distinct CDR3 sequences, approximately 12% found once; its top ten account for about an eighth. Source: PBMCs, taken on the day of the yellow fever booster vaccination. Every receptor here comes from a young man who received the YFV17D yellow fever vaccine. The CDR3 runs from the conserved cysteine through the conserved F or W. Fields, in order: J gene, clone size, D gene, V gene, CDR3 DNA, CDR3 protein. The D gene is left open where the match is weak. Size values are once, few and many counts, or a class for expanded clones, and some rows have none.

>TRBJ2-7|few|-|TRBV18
TGTGCCAGCTCACCATCTGCCCTGAGCTACGAGCAGTACTTC
CASSPSALSYEQYF
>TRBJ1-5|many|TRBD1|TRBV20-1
TGCAGTGCTAGAGAAGTCAGGGGGAATCAGCCCCAGCATTTT
CSAREVRGNQPQHF
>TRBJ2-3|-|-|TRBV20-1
TGCAGTGCCCCATGGACGCCGGACAAACGCACAGATACGCAGTATTTT
CSAPWTPDKRTDTQYF
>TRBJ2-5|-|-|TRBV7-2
TGTGCCGTCGGGCGGGTGATGCAAGAGACCCAGTACTTC
CAVGRVMQETQYF
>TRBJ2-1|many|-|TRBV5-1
TGCGCCAGCAGCTTGAAAAATGAGCAGTTCTTC
CASSLKNEQFF
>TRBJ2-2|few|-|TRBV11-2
TGTGCCAGCAGCTTAGATTGGGGCGGGACTTTAAACACCGGGGAGCTGTTTTTT
CASSLDWGGTLNTGELFF
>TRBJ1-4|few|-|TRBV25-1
TGTGCCAGCAGTGAAGGGGGAGCTAATGAAAAACTGTTTTTT
CASSEGGANEKLFF
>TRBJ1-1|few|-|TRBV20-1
TGCAGTGCTAGAGATAGTGGAATGGCCAGTCCAAACACTGAAGCTTTCTTT
CSARDSGMASPNTEAFF
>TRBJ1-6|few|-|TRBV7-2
TGTGCCAGCAGCCGTAGACAGAGCTCCTATAATTCACCCCTCCACTTT
CASSRRQSSYNSPLHF
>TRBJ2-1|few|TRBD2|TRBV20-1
TGCAGTGCTAGACCCACACTAGCGGGCTCCTACAATGAGCAGTTCTTC
CSARPTLAGSYNEQFF
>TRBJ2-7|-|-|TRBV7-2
TGTGCCAGCAGCCTATGGGACATCCTTCGTGAGCAGTACTTC
CASSLWDILREQYF
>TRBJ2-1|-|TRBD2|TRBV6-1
TGTGCCAGCAGGACAACCGGGACTAGACCTTACAATGAGCAGTTCTTC
CASRTTGTRPYNEQFF
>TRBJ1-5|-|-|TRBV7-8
TGTGCCAGCAGCTTCGGGACGGAGGGCTCCAATCAGCCCCAGCATTTT
CASSFGTEGSNQPQHF
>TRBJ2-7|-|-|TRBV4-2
TGTGCCAGCAGCCAAGAAGGAGGTGACCGTGCCTATGAGCAGTACTTC
CASSQEGGDRAYEQYF
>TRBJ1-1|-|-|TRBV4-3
TGCGCCAGCAGCCAAGATGCGATGAACACTGAAGCTTTCTTT
CASSQDAMNTEAFF
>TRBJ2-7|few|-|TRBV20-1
TGCAGTGCTAGGCCGATTCGACAGATCCACGAGCAGTACTTC
CSARPIRQIHEQYF
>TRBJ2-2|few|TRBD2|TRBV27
TGTGCCAGCATGGGGGCCCTAGCGGGGAACACCGGGGAGCTGTTTTTT
CASMGALAGNTGELFF
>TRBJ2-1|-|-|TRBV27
TGTGCCAGCAGTTGGGGCGGGACCTCCTACAATGAGCAGTTCTTC
CASSWGGTSYNEQFF
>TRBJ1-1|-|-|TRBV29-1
TGCAGCGTTCGAGGACCTCGCAACACTGAAGCTTTCTTT
CSVRGPRNTEAFF
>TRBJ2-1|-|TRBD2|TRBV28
TGTGCCAGCAGTTTATTGAGGGAGGGCCTGTATGAGCAGTTCTTC
CASSLLREGLYEQFF
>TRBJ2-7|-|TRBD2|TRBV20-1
TGCAGTGCTAGAGACCCCGCTAGCGGCTCCTACGAGCAGTACTTC
CSARDPASGSYEQYF
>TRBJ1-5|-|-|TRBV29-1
TGCAGCGTTGCTGATCCTAATCAGCCCCAGCATTTT
CSVADPNQPQHF
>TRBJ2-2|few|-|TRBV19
TGTGCCAGTAACGGGGCCTCGAACACCGGGGAGCTGTTTTTT
CASNGASNTGELFF
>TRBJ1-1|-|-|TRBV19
TGTGCCAGTAAACGGGGGTTGAACACTGAAGCTTTCTTT
CASKRGLNTEAFF
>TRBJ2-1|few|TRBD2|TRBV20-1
TGCAGTGCCCAAGCAGGGGGACTAGCTTTCAATGAGCAGTTCTTC
CSAQAGGLAFNEQFF
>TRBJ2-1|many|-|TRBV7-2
TGTGCCACGAGGGGGAGCGGGGAGCAGTTCTTC
CATRGSGEQFF
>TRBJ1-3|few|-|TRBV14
TGTGCCAGCAGTCCGTACGGAAACACCATATATTTT
CASSPYGNTIYF
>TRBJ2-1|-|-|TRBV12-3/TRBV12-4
TGTGCCAGCCACGAGGGGTGGTCCTACAATGAGCAGTTCTTC
CASHEGWSYNEQFF
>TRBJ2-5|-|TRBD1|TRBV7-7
TGTGCCAGCAGCCAAGGGACAGTTAAAGAGACCCAGTACTTC
CASSQGTVKETQYF
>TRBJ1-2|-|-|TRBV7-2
TGTGCCAGCAGGGAGGGCCTGATGTATGGCTACACCTTC
CASREGLMYGYTF
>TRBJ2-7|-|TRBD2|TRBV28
TGTGCCAGCAGTTCCTACACCGGGAGGGGGAGCTCCTACGAGCAGTACTTC
CASSSYTGRGSSYEQYF
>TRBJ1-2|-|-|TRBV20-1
TGCAGTGTTTGGGGGGAGTATGGCTACACCTTC
CSVWGEYGYTF
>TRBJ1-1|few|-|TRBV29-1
TGCAGCGTACGGGGGACCAACACTGAAGCTTTCTTT
CSVRGTNTEAFF
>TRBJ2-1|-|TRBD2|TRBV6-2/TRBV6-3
TGTGCCAGCAGTTACTCGAAGGGACTAGCGGGCTCCTACAATGAGCAGTTCTTC
CASSYSKGLAGSYNEQFF
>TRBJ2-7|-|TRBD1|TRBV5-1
TGCGCCAGCAGCTTGGAGGGGGCGCCAGGAATAGAGCAGTACTTC
CASSLEGAPGIEQYF
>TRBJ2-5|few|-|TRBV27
TGTGCCAGCAGTTTATCACCCTCGGGGACTGGGGGAGAGACCCAGTACTTC
CASSLSPSGTGGETQYF
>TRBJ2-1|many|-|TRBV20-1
TGCAGTGCTAGAAGGGCGGGACTTAACAATGAGCAGTTCTTC
CSARRAGLNNEQFF
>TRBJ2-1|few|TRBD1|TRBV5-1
TGCGCCAGCAGACCGGGACAGGGGAACGGCAATGAGCAGTTCTTC
CASRPGQGNGNEQFF
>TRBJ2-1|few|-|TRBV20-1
TGCAGTGCTAAGGGGTTCCACAATGAGCAGTTCTTC
CSAKGFHNEQFF
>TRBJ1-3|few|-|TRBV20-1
TGCAGTGCTAATCCCCTACGGGAGAGTGGAAACACCATATATTTT
CSANPLRESGNTIYF
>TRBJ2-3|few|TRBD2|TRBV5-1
TGCGCCAGCACGGGAGGTTCAGATACGCAGTATTTT
CASTGGSDTQYF